The sequence of this T cell receptor beta chain was determined in a study of blood T cell repertoires in COVID-19. Overall study context: Sources were T cells, B-cell-depleted T cells, or PBMCs; the material itself was cDNA or gDNA.

In the authors' methods: Nucleated cell number was recorded as an estimate derived from reference gene primer amplification. TCRdb's table, derived via immunoSEQ multiplex PCR, lists solely in-frame clones and lacks some. V and J calls and clone size are as listed in that table; D and trimming were resolved from the DNA. The sample shows hundreds of thousands of clones, less than 90% of them seen only once. Symptom resolution, clearance, or two negative PCRs marked donors in Cohort 3 as recovered. CDR3 length: 12 amino acids. Germline V CDR1 and CDR2: SEHNR, FQNEAQ (reference sequence). With 3 bases removed from V and 5 bases from J, the gap between germline ends came to 4 bases.

The chain is built from TRBV7-9 and TRBJ1-4; D is ambiguous. The sequencing input was PBMCs or T cells enriched from blood (not recorded which). The TCR originated in a woman in her forties or fifties who had recovered from COVID-19. The CDR3 sequence: CASSFLNEKLFF. The DNA for the CDR3 is TGTGCCAGCAGCTTCCTCAATGAAAAACTGTTTTTT.